These T cell receptor beta chains were read from a single sample in a study of T cells in Graves' hyperthyroidism and ophthalmopathy. Each CDR3 protein gets one entry after TCRdb re-called the multiplex PCR reads with MiXCR. This sample has 300,000 to 450,000 distinct CDR3 sequences; approximately 14% occur once, and the top ten carry less than 20%. Sequencing input: blood. The receptor set was obtained from a woman in her thirties with Graves' ophthalmopathy. CDR3s leave out the opening cysteine and the closing phenylalanine or tryptophan. Part of the rows lack a size; the others show once, few, many or a class for expanded clones.

V gene | clone size | CDR3 protein
TRBV20-1 | many | SAREAAGEQETQY
TRBV10-3 | . | ASRGGQGYNEQF
TRBV9 | . | ASSPAPGGQEEIANYEQY
TRBV9 | . | ASSPRGGGTSGRYTQY
TRBV5-1 | many | ASSGNTGELTEAF
TRBV7-9 | . | ASSLRTAGSSYNEQF
TRBV7-2 | many | ASSLAGGPSGELF
TRBV15 | . | ATSKRTAQETQY
TRBV20-1 | few | SARHPDRVETQY
TRBV6-5 | many | ASSYSIVPKSSYNSPLH
TRBV20-1 | many | SARDLITPDNEQF
TRBV28 | many | ASSLFPRGQTYEQY
TRBV7-2 | many | ASSLSRSVTDTQY
TRBV28 | many | ASSLLPRGGGRLF
TRBV12-3/TRBV12-4 | many | ASKASNYGYT
TRBV7-9 | few | ASRPPGLIYGYT
TRBV14 | few | ASSQDSGAGNTIY
TRBV5-6 | . | ASSLGDSSSYEQY
TRBV20-1 | many | SAIRADIQETQY
TRBV18 | many | ASSPGDRADYGYT
TRBV28 | many | ASSLTESSYEQY
TRBV20-1 | many | SARGLAYEQY
TRBV7-7 | many | ASSLDQGTQY
TRBV19 | many | ASSIGGQRFYGYT
TRBV10-2 | many | ASSEPRSPNTEAF
TRBV9 | many | ASSVAAQGAPSGYT
TRBV15 | many | ATSRDHPGNTEAF
TRBV12-3/TRBV12-4 | . | ASRNQGAIWSSPLH
TRBV7-2 | many | ASSLGLVAKNIQY
TRBV6-2/TRBV6-3 | many | ASASRPTYEQY
TRBV6-1 | few | ASSTSGGAGELF
TRBV28 | many | ASRTPLLLAGTDTQY
TRBV20-1 | . | SARKFRTGTNEKLF
TRBV20-1 | many | SAPIGDRLYTEAF
TRBV18 | many | ASSRKSNQPQH
TRBV29-1 | . | SVELETQY
TRBV11-2 | many | ASSLKQKSTDTQY
TRBV9 | many | ASSPSRGREKLF
TRBV2 | many | ASGAGYNGYT
TRBV7-9 | . | ASSLEVGSSSYSNQPQH
TRBV7-9 | . | ASRRGAMSSGNTIY
TRBV5-8 | few | ASGSGSGASTDTQY
TRBV18 | many | ASSYGGISYEQY
TRBV6-1 | . | ASRTAFGANIQY
TRBV20-1 | few | SATRDSQTQEAQY
TRBV11-1 | . | ASSFLAGDRRETQY
TRBV7-9 | many | ASSRGQDNEKLF
TRBV28 | . | ASRTSDEQY
TRBV11-2 | . | ASSSEPGLASETQY
TRBV3-1 | few | ASSQGGGRGGELF
TRBV12-3/TRBV12-4 | many | ASSQTGFYNEQF
TRBV7-2 | many | ASRPPTVGGQETQY
TRBV7-9 | many | ASSPLSGGGTDTQY
TRBV12-3/TRBV12-4 | many | ASSRDLANQLHTQY
TRBV6-4 | few | ASSDKTNTEAF